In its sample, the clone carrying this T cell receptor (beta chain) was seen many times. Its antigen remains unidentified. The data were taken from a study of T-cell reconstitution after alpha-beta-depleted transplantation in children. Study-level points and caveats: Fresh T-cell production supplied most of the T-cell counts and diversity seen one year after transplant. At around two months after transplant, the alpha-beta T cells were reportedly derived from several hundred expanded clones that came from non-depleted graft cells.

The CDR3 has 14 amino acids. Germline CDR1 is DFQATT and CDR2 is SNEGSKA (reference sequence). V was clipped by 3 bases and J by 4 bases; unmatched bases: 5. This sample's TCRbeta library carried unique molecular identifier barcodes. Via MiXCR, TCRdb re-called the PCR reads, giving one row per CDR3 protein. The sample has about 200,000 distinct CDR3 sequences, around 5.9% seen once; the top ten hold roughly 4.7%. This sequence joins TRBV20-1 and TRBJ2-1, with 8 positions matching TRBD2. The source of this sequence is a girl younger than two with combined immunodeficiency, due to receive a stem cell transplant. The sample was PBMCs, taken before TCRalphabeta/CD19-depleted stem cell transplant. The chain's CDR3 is CSASRSGKYNEQFF. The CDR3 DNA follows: TGCAGTGCTAGTCGTAGCGGGAAATACAATGAGCAGTTCTTC.